The 27 T cell receptor beta chains reported below all come from one sample, sequenced in a study of blood T cell repertoires in COVID-19. Data came from immunoSEQ multiplex PCR; TCRdb stores just in-frame clones and leaves some out. This table holds about 39,000 clones, around 87% found once. Specimen: peripheral blood. These receptors all stem from a man in his fifties or sixties with active or convalescent COVID-19.

The V gene is TRBV5-6, the J gene TRBJ2-1; TRBD1 aligns across 9 bases. This CDR3 has 16 residues. V trimming: 0 bases; J trimming: 8 bases; junction bases outside the gene matches: 9. Per the germline V gene, CDR1 is SGHDT and CDR2 is YYEEEE. The CDR3 sequence: CASSLARGTGWDEQFF. Here the CDR3 DNA reads TGTGCCAGCAGCTTGGCCCGTGGGACAGGGTGGGATGAGCAGTTCTTC.

The chain is built from TRBV27 and TRBJ2-3, with 7 positions matching TRBD1. The J segment lost 4 bases and the V segment lost 4 bases, leaving 5 bases of the junction unmatched. CDR1 and CDR2 from the germline V gene are MNHEY and SMNVEV (reference sequence). The CDR3 length is 14 residues. CDR3 residues: CASSYRQGADTQYF. The CDR3 nucleotides read TGTGCCAGCAGTTATCGCCAGGGGGCAGATACGCAGTATTTT.

The gene calls are TRBV20-1 and TRBJ2-7, with 7 nucleotides matching TRBD2. The length of the CDR3 is 11 residues. Looked up from germline, CDR1 is DFQATT and CDR2 is SNEGSKA (reference sequence). The V segment lost 7 bases and the J segment 5 bases; nucleotides outside the gene matches: 5. DNA for the CDR3: TGCAGTGTGGCTAGCGGCCACGAGCAGTACGTC. The encoded protein is CSVASGHEQYV.

V is TRBV7-8 and J is TRBJ2-5; weak D call: TRBD1 (5 bases). CDR3 length: 14 residues. Germline V lookup: CDR1 SGHVS, CDR2 FQNEAQ. The V end lost 1 base, the J end lost 2 bases, and 8 bases lay between the germline ends. The CDR3 DNA sequence: TGTGCCAGCAGCTTAGGCAGGGCGCAAGAGACCCAGTACTTC. This codes for CASSLGRAQETQYF.

V and J are TRBV2 and TRBJ1-6, with D hard to call. Germline V gives CDR1 SNHLY, CDR2 FYNNEI. V dropped 2 bases and J dropped 0 bases, with 8 bases sitting between them. The CDR3 consists of 16 residues. The DNA of the CDR3 is TGTGCCAGCAGTGAATTACAGAGCTCCTATAATTCACCCCTCCACTTT. Its translation is CASSELQSSYNSPLHF. The full variable domain, rest sourced from reference TRBV2 and TRBJ1-6, is EPEVTQTPSHQVTQMGQEVILRCVPISNHLYFYWYRQILGQKVEFLVSFYNNEISEKSEIFDDQFSVERPDGSNFTLKIRSTKLEDSAMYFCASSELQSSYNSPLHFGNGTRLTVT.

This chain joins TRBV2 and TRBJ2-7; 7 positions agree with TRBD2. The CDR3 extends over 12 amino acids. Unmatched junction bases numbered 2, after V lost 2 bases and J lost 7 bases. In germline, CDR1 is SNHLY, CDR2 FYNNEI. For the CDR3, the DNA is TGTGCCAGCAGTGAAAGGGAGGGGGAGCAGTACGTC. Translated: CASSEREGEQYV.

The chain has TRBV30 and TRBJ1-1; the D gene is possibly TRBD1 (6 bases). Germline assignment: CDR1 GTSNPN and CDR2 SVGIG (reference sequence). V lost 2 bases and J lost 6, with 13 bases in between. This CDR3 contains 13 residues. The CDR3 region is CAWSFRGGAEAFF. The CDR3 DNA reads TGTGCCTGGAGTTTCAGGGGAGGGGCTGAAGCTTTCTTT.

V usage is TRBV5-4 and J usage is TRBJ1-1; D ambiguous. V lost 4 bases and J lost 0, with 13 bases in between. Germline V gene lookup returns CDR1 SGHNT and CDR2 YYREEE (reference sequence). This CDR3 spans 15 amino acids. CDR3 amino acids: CASSPSGLMNTEAFF. The DNA of the CDR3 is TGTGCCAGCAGCCCCTCCGGACTGATGAACACTGAAGCTTTCTTT. Supplemented by reference TRBV5-4 and TRBJ1-1, the full variable domain reads ETGVTQSPTHLIKTRGQQVTLRCSSQSGHNTVSWYQQALGQGPQFIFQYYREEENGRGNFPPRFSGLQFPNYSSELNVNALELDDSALYLCASSPSGLMNTEAFFGQGTRLTVV.

The chain combines TRBV28 with TRBJ2-3; D ambiguous. CDR1 and CDR2 (germline): MDHEN, SYDVKM. V was cut by 7 bases and J by 5 bases, with 10 bases left in between. The CDR3 sequence is 12 residues long. The CDR3 is CASTTMRDTQYF. The DNA for the CDR3 is TGTGCCAGCACCACTATGCGAGATACGCAGTATTTT.

This rearrangement joins TRBV6-5 to TRBJ1-2; possibly TRBD1 for D (5 bases). The germline CDR1 and CDR2 sequences are MNHEY and SVGAGI. The CDR3 has 13 amino acids. V was pared by 7 bases and J by 6 bases, with 15 bases between. The CDR3 loop reads CASISQGRNGYTF. The CDR3 nucleotides are TGTGCCAGCATTAGCCAGGGTAGGAATGGCTACACCTTC.

The chain couples TRBV7-3 to TRBJ2-3; 7 bases map to TRBD1. The CDR3 runs to 15 residues. V lost 6 bases and J lost 6; bases outside the gene matches: 12. CDR1 SGHTA and CDR2 FQGTGA come from the germline V gene. CDR3 nucleotide sequence: TGTGCCAGCAGAAGGGGGCTAGGGGTTAAGGATACGCAGTATTTT. Amino acids: CASRRGLGVKDTQYF.

The chain joins TRBV5-1 to TRBJ1-1; D is unresolved. Trimming removed 1 base at V and 0 bases at J, with 7 bases between. The CDR3 loop spans 14 amino acids. The V gene's germline CDR1 is SGHRS and CDR2 YFSETQ. CDR3 bases: TGCGCCAGCAGCTTGTCGGGAGTGAACACTGAAGCTTTCTTT. Translated, it gives CASSLSGVNTEAFF.

This chain connects TRBV5-4 to TRBJ1-1; weak D call: TRBD1 (5 bases). The CDR3 consists of 17 residues. Germline assignment: CDR1 SGHNT and CDR2 YYREEE (reference sequence). V was pared by 5 bases and J by 0 bases, with 20 bases between. The CDR3 region is CASRPRAGTPMNTEAFF. The CDR3 DNA is TGTGCCAGCAGGCCGAGGGCGGGGACCCCAATGAACACTGAAGCTTTCTTT.

J is TRBJ2-1 and V is TRBV28; D is possibly TRBD1 (5 bases). Looked up from germline, CDR1 is MDHEN and CDR2 is SYDVKM. Deletions cut 2 bases from V and 3 bases from J, with 11 bases between. The CDR3 runs 15 residues. CDR3 protein: CASSLRQGLYNEQFF. The CDR3 DNA reads TGTGCCAGCAGTTTAAGGCAGGGCCTCTACAATGAGCAGTTCTTC. The full variable domain, completed using reference TRBV28 and TRBJ2-1, is DVKVTQSSRYLVKRTGEKVFLECVQDMDHENMFWYRQDPGLGLRLIYFSYDVKMKEKGDIPEGYSVSREKKERFSLILESASTNQTSMYLCASSLRQGLYNEQFFGPGTRLTVL.

This sequence joins TRBV7-3 and TRBJ2-4, with D perhaps matching TRBD1 (5 bases). The CDR3 runs to 13 residues. The germline V gene has CDR1 SGHTA and CDR2 FQGTGA. With 0 bases removed from V and 5 bases from J, the gap between germline ends came to 5 bases. The CDR3 region is CASSLTTENIQYF. The CDR3 DNA follows: TGTGCCAGCAGCTTAACGACAGAAAACATTCAGTACTTC.

J is TRBJ1-5 and V is TRBV15, with D possibly being TRBD1 (5 bases). Looked up from germline, CDR1 is LNHNV and CDR2 is YYDKDF (reference sequence). Trimming stripped 2 bases from V and 5 bases from J, with 19 bases between. This CDR3 is built from 17 residues. The CDR3 protein is CATSRRTGDQGDQPQHF. DNA of the CDR3: TGTGCCACCAGCAGACGCACCGGAGATCAGGGCGATCAGCCCCAGCATTTT.

V is TRBV6-5 and J is TRBJ1-6; 8 nucleotides align to TRBD1. The CDR3 totals 14 residues. CDR1 is MNHEY, CDR2 SVGAGI, per germline. V lost 6 bases, J lost 8 bases, and 6 bases stayed unmatched. DNA for the CDR3: TGTGCCAGCAGCAGTGGACAGGGCGATTCACCCCTCCACTTT. Protein: CASSSGQGDSPLHF.

The genes are TRBV4-1 and TRBJ1-6; weak D call: TRBD1 (5 bases). Germline V gene lookup returns CDR1 MGHRA and CDR2 YSYEKL. CDR3 length: 15 residues. Trimming removed 0 bases from V and 8 bases from J, with 11 bases in between. CDR3 sequence (DNA): TGCGCCAGCAGCCAAGAGGTAACAGGAGATTCACCCCTCCACTTT. Its protein is CASSQEVTGDSPLHF.

The chain recombines TRBV18 with TRBJ1-2, with 8 bases lining up with TRBD1. Germline lookup yields CDR1 KGHSH and CDR2 LQKENI. The J segment lost 8 bases and the V segment lost 3 bases, leaving 5 bases of the junction unmatched. The CDR3 is 13 residues long. CDR3 nucleotides: TGTGCCAGCTCACCGGACAGGGTAGACGGCTACACCTTC. This encodes CASSPDRVDGYTF. Complete variable domain (other parts from reference TRBV18 and TRBJ1-2): NAGVMQNPRHLVRRRGQEARLRCSPMKGHSHVYWYRQLPEEGLKFMVYLQKENIIDESGMPKERFSAEFPKEGPSILRIQQVVRGDSAAYFCASSPDRVDGYTFGSGTRLTVV.

The V call is TRBV24-1, the J call TRBJ1-2, with 10 bases that match TRBD1. Trimming cost V 4 bases and J 3 bases; bases outside gene matches: 7. The CDR3 has 16 amino acids. Germline CDR1 is KGHDR and CDR2 is SFDVKD. This CDR3 reads CATSEAGTGADYGYTF. The CDR3 DNA reads as TGTGCCACCAGTGAAGCCGGGACAGGGGCTGACTATGGCTACACCTTC.

This chain connects TRBV28 to TRBJ1-6; no clear D gene. The V end lost 1 base, the J end lost 10 bases, and 5 bases lay between the germline ends. CDR1 MDHEN and CDR2 SYDVKM come from the germline V gene. CDR3 length: 12 amino acids. The CDR3 DNA reads as TGTGCCAGCAGTTTATCGAGGTCACCCCTCCACTTT. This encodes CASSLSRSPLHF.

The chain carries TRBV9 and TRBJ2-1, with 7 bases fitting TRBD1. Germline values: CDR1 SGDLS, CDR2 YYNGEE. This CDR3 region has 15 residues. Trimming cost V 0 bases and J 3 bases; bases outside gene matches: 3. The CDR3 loop is CASSVVGQDYNEQFF. The CDR3, as DNA: TGTGCCAGCAGCGTAGTAGGACAGGACTACAATGAGCAGTTCTTC.

This chain links TRBV6-5 with TRBJ2-5, with D possibly being TRBD2 (7 bases). The germline CDR1 and CDR2 sequences are MNHEY and SVGAGI. The CDR3 loop spans 14 amino acids. V was pared by 6 bases and J by 4 bases, with 15 bases between. CDR3 loop: CASRDPGGAETQYF. For the CDR3, the DNA is TGTGCCAGCAGGGACCCGGGGGGCGCAGAGACCCAGTACTTC.

The rearrangement links TRBV21-1 to TRBJ2-5; the D call of TRBD2 is as the table states it, not checked on the DNA. TRBV21-1 is described as a pseudogene. CDR3 length equals 14 residues. CDR3 sequence: CASSRPPRGETQYF. In nucleotides, the CDR3 is TGTGCCAGCAGCAGACCCCCCCGAGGGGAGACCCAGTACTTC.

The chain employs TRBV5-1 and TRBJ2-3, with 7 bases identical to TRBD2. V dropped 5 bases and J dropped 4; count of bases not matched to a gene: 13. Germline CDR1 SGHRS, CDR2 YFSETQ. CDR3 length equals 16 residues. Written as DNA, the CDR3 is TGCGCCAGCAGTCAACTCTACGGGGGGATTGCAGATACGCAGTATTTT. Translation gives CASSQLYGGIADTQYF.

This rearrangement joins TRBV7-8 to TRBJ2-7, with 8 nucleotides matching TRBD2. The CDR3 sequence is 17 residues long. With 2 bases clipped from V and 2 bases from J, the junction kept 11 bases outside the gene matches. Per the germline V gene, CDR1 is SGHVS and CDR2 is FQNEAQ. The CDR3 region is CASSLNQGISGAYEQYV. The CDR3 coding sequence is TGTGCCAGCAGCTTAAATCAAGGGATTAGCGGGGCCTACGAGCAGTACGTC.

The rearrangement links TRBV6-5 to TRBJ1-4, with D tentatively TRBD1 (5 bases). The ends were cut back, 7 bases at V and 8 bases at J, with 20 bases in the middle. Germline V gene lookup returns CDR1 MNHEY and CDR2 SVGAGI. The CDR3 covers 15 residues. CDR3 bases: TGTGCCAGCATCCCCACTGGAGGGGTAAAAGAAAAACTGTTTTTT. Protein product: CASIPTGGVKEKLFF.